This paragraph reports one T cell receptor beta chain. The data are from a study of blood T cell repertoires in COVID-19. The overall study: Samples taken during acute and convalescent COVID-19 were collected in the United States, Italy and Spain.

TCRdb's table, derived via immunoSEQ multiplex PCR, lists solely in-frame clones and lacks some. The table shows some 60,000 clones, with 80% to 90% occurring only once. Germline CDR1 and CDR2: MGHDK and SYGVNS. This CDR3 region has 15 residues. V trimming: 3 bases; J trimming: 6 bases; junction bases outside the gene matches: 7. The chain combines TRBV25-1 with TRBJ2-5; 10 nucleotides line up with TRBD2. The specimen sequenced was peripheral blood. The source of this sequence is a man in his sixties with acute or convalescent COVID-19. CDR3 nucleotide sequence: TGTGCCAGCAGTGACACGGCTAGCGGGAGTCAGACCCAGTACTTC. Amino acids: CASSDTASGSQTQYF.